Each of the 31 T cell receptor beta chains below was sequenced from the same sample in a study of tumor and adjacent non-tumor tissue in lung cancer. The template was RNA from unsorted bulk tissue. Three rounds of nested PCR, following a modified ARM-PCR protocol, produced the TCRbeta library. TCRdb re-derived calls from the multiplex PCR reads in MiXCR, one entry per CDR3 protein. The table shows some 200,000 distinct CDR3 sequences, with around 70% occurring only once. The sample comprised lung tumor tissue. These receptor sequences come from a man aged 55 to 70 with non-small cell lung cancer.

Written as DNA, the CDR3 is TGTGCCAGCAGCATGGACCGGGCCTCCGGGGGCTACACCTTC. Protein: CASSMDRASGGYTF. V gene TRBV11-2 combines with J gene TRBJ1-2; D unresolved. Trimming removed 5 bases at V and 8 bases at J, with 18 bases between. The CDR3 is made up of 14 amino acids. Germline-derived CDR1 and CDR2 are SGHAT and FQNNGV.

In the case of this clonotype: An end of the junction differs from the germline gene, which may be a read error. The chain combines TRBV11-3 with TRBJ1-2; 7 bases are a match to TRBD1. This CDR3 comprises 15 residues. CDR1 is SGHNT, CDR2 YENEEA, per germline. The CDR3 spells CASGLSPTGTDIFSF. CDR3 in DNA: TGTGCAAGCGGTTTATCCCCAACGGGGACAGATATTTTTTCCTTC.

For this clonotype: A read error may account for a junction end that differs from germline. V gene TRBV6-2 or TRBV6-3 combines with J gene TRBJ2-6, with 12 nucleotides matching TRBD1. The CDR3 sequence is 17 residues long. The V gene's germline CDR1 is MNHEY and CDR2 SVGEGT. CDR3 residues: CASRTGQGADGTNVLNF. CDR3 nucleotides: TGTGCCAGCAGAACGGGACAGGGGGCCGACGGGACCAACGTCCTGAATTTC.

Turning to this clonotype: This could be a read error, since a much larger clone is one nucleotide away. The chain joins TRBV20-1 to TRBJ1-2; a possible D gene is TRBD1 (6 bases). The CDR3 is made up of 14 amino acids. V was clipped by 1 base and J by 4 bases, with 13 bases between them. CDR1 DFQATT and CDR2 SNEGSKA come from the germline V gene (reference sequence). CDR3 DNA: TGCAGTGCTAGAGGGGACAAATCGGGCTATGGCTACACCTTC. Translation: CSARGDKSGYGYTF.

For this clonotype: A clone one base away is much larger, so this may be a read error. Given the absence of the conserved phenylalanine or tryptophan at the CDR3 end, a read error is likely. The chain uses TRBV29-1 and TRBJ2-3; D gene unclear. This CDR3 has 14 amino acids. The V gene's germline CDR1 is SQVTM and CDR2 ANQGSEA. V shed 3 bases and J shed 0 bases, with 10 bases lying between them. Here the CDR3 DNA reads TGCAGCGTTGAGATGGGTAGTAGCACAGATACGCAGTATTCT. It codes for CSVEMGSSTDTQYS.

This clonotype was observed once. Since the CDR3 does not end with the conserved phenylalanine or tryptophan, this likely comes from a read error. V gene TRBV20-1 combines with J gene TRBJ2-4; no firm D call. The germline V and J ends were trimmed by 8 bases and 5 bases, with 16 bases remaining between them. The CDR3 length is 13 residues. The germline V gene encodes CDR1 DFQATT and CDR2 SNEGSKA (reference sequence). The CDR3 DNA reads as TGCAGTTCCCGGCGAAGTATCCAAAACATTCAGTACTTA. Translation gives CSSRRSIQNIQYL.

Notes on this clonotype: One end of the junction is discordant with germline, which a read error may explain. V usage is TRBV12-5 and J usage is TRBJ1-1, with D perhaps matching TRBD1 (5 bases). This CDR3 has 16 residues. Germline CDR1 reads LGHNT; CDR2 reads FRNRAP. CDR3 coding DNA: TGTGTTAGTGGTTCGCCACGAACAGGATCGAACACTGAAGCTTTCTTC. This codes for CVSGSPRTGSNTEAFF.

On this clonotype: Its ends do not fully match the called genes, so a read error is possible. The chain is built from TRBV6-5 and TRBJ2-3; 8 positions agree with TRBD2. CDR1 is MNHEY and CDR2 is SVGAGI in the germline V gene. The CDR3 is made up of 17 amino acids. As DNA, the CDR3 is TGTGCCAGCAGTGAGGGGATTTTAGCGGGACCCACAGATAGGCAGTATTTT. The encoded protein is CASSEGILAGPTDRQYF.

On this clonotype: Germline is not matched at one junction end, which may reflect a read error. This chain connects TRBV11-2 to TRBJ2-1; D may be TRBD1 (5 bases). Germline V gives CDR1 SGHAT, CDR2 FQNNGV. CDR3 size: 12 residues. This CDR3 is CANSQGTPEQFF. In nucleotides, the CDR3 is TGTGCCAACAGCCAGGGCACCCCAGAGCAGTTCTTC. The variable domain in full, completed from reference TRBV11-2 and TRBJ2-1, reads EAGVAQSPRYKIIEKRQSVAFWCNPISGHATLYWYQQILGQGPKLLIQFQNNGVVDDSQLPKDRFSAERLKGVDSTLKIQPAKLEDSAVYLCANSQGTPEQFFGPGTRLTVL.

This clonotype has at least ten counts. A junction boundary mismatches the germline segment, possibly from a read error. The chain has TRBV6-2 or TRBV6-3 and TRBJ1-5, with a tentative D call TRBD1 (6 bases). CDR3 length equals 14 residues. The V gene's germline CDR1 is MNHEY and CDR2 SVGEGT. CDR3 nucleotide sequence: TGTGCCAGCAGTTCCCGGGTAAAGGGGGGTCCGGGGAATTTT. This encodes CASSSRVKGGPGNF.

This clonotype was recorded many times. The chain uses TRBV6-5 and TRBJ1-1; 8 bases line up with TRBD1. Per germline, CDR1 MNHEY and CDR2 SVGAGI. This CDR3 contains 14 residues. With V trimmed by 4 bases and J by 11 bases, 12 bases remained unmatched. The CDR3 coding sequence is TGTGCCAGCAGTTCTGGACAGGGAGCGAGGATCGCTTTCTTT. This encodes CASSSGQGARIAFF.

To note about this clonotype: Relative to the germline gene, one junction end is altered; a read error may explain this. The CDR3 loop is CASSPWAGSSGVNILTF. CDR3 coding DNA: TGCGCCAGCAGTCCTTGGGCGGGGAGCTCTGGGGTCAACATCCTGACTTTC. The chain carries TRBV5-1 and TRBJ2-6; the D gene is possibly TRBD2 (6 bases). Germline loops: CDR1 SGHRS, CDR2 YFSETQ. The CDR3 sequence is 17 residues long. Supplemented by reference TRBV5-1 and TRBJ2-6, the full variable domain reads KAGVTQTPRYLIKTRGQQVTLSCSPISGHRSVSWYQQTPGQGLQFLFEYFSETQRNKGNFPGRFSGRQFSNSRSEMNVSTLELGDSALYLCASSPWAGSSGVNILTFGAGSRLTVL.

The CDR3 loop reads CASSLPRRTAFF. In DNA, the CDR3 is TGTGCCAGCAGCCTCCCCCGCCGGACTGCTTTCTTT. The chain uses TRBV11-3 and TRBJ1-1; no definite D call. Looked up from germline, CDR1 is SGHNT and CDR2 is YENEEA. The CDR3 totals 12 residues. The V gene lost 5 bases and the J gene lost 11 bases, with 15 bases spanning the gap.

The chain employs TRBV30 and TRBJ2-7; TRBD1 is a possible D gene (6 bases). Germline CDR1 GTSNPN, CDR2 SVGIG (reference sequence). Trimming left V 2 bases short and J 7 bases short, with 15 bases between. There are 13 residues in the CDR3. The chain's CDR3 is CAWSRHEDSEQYF. The CDR3 nucleotides are TGTGCCTGGAGTCGCCACGAGGACAGTGAGCAGTACTTC.

This clonotype was counted ten times or more. This chain uses TRBV6-5 with TRBJ2-5; D call uncertain. CDR3 length: 13 amino acids. The V gene's germline CDR1 is MNHEY and CDR2 SVGAGI. Trimming took off 0 bases at V and 5 bases at J, with 7 bases between the two ends. For the CDR3, the DNA is TGTGCCAGCAGTTACTCGATGGGGGAGACCCAGTACTTC. It translates to CASSYSMGETQYF.

The sample holds many counts of this clonotype. The chain carries TRBV13 and TRBJ1-6; D is unresolved. V was shortened by 3 bases and J by 2 bases, with 8 bases between the two germline ends. CDR1 PRHDT and CDR2 FYEKMQ come from the germline V gene (reference sequence). The CDR3 length is 15 residues. CDR3 sequence: CASSLEQTYNSPLHF. As DNA, the CDR3 is TGTGCCAGCAGCTTGGAGCAGACCTATAATTCACCCCTCCACTTT.

The chain employs TRBV5-1 and TRBJ2-1, with 7 bases matching TRBD2. V lost 8 bases to trimming and J lost 10 bases; unmatched junction nucleotides: 12. This CDR3 region has 13 residues. Per the germline V gene, CDR1 is SGHRS and CDR2 is YFSETQ. The CDR3 reads CASSSGGFYEQFF. CDR3 sequence (DNA): TGCGCCAGTAGTTCGGGAGGCTTCTACGAGCAGTTCTTC.

Remarks on this clonotype: Since no conserved phenylalanine or tryptophan closes the CDR3, a read error is the likely cause. This chain joins TRBV20-1 and TRBJ1-1, with a possible D match to TRBD1 (5 bases). Germline CDR1 is DFQATT and CDR2 is SNEGSKA (reference sequence). The CDR3 runs to 13 residues. Trimming cost V 6 bases and J 0 bases, with 11 bases left between them. The CDR3 sequence is CSAPDSLNTEAFY. In DNA form, the CDR3 reads TGCAGTGCCCCCGACAGCTTGAACACTGAAGCTTTCTAT.

This clonotype came up once. The gene calls are TRBV20-1 and TRBJ2-1, with D hard to call. Per germline, CDR1 DFQATT and CDR2 SNEGSKA (reference sequence). The CDR3 is 12 residues long. CDR3 coding DNA: TGCACTGGTAGAACCGGGTACAATGAGCAGTTCTTC. Protein: CTGRTGYNEQFF.

Remarks on this clonotype: The germline gene is not matched at one end of the junction; a read error may be the cause. The genes are TRBV20-1 and TRBJ2-6; TRBD1 matches at 9 bases. Germline lookup yields CDR1 DFQATT and CDR2 SNEGSKA (reference sequence). This CDR3 region has 18 residues. CDR3: CSARRGTGRWSGTNVLTF. CDR3 DNA sequence: TGCAGTGCTAGGAGGGGGACAGGGCGGTGGTCTGGGACCAACGTCCTGACTTTC.

Worth noting for this clonotype: Relative to the germline gene, one junction end is altered; a read error may explain this. The V and J genes are TRBV11-3 and TRBJ2-1; D is unclear. The germline gives CDR1 SGHNT, CDR2 YENEEA. CDR3 length equals 13 residues. CDR3 residues: CTSRLAPSNEQFF. CDR3 coding DNA: TGTACCAGCAGGCTGGCCCCGTCCAATGAGCAGTTCTTC.

A word on this clonotype: This could be a read error, since a much larger clone is one nucleotide away. J is TRBJ2-3 and V is TRBV11-2; perhaps TRBD2 as D (6 bases). V was pared by 0 bases and J by 8 bases, with 15 bases between. The germline V gene encodes CDR1 SGHAT and CDR2 FQNNGV. The CDR3 runs to 15 residues. The CDR3 region is CASSLESGTVATQYF. For the CDR3, the DNA is TGTGCCAGCAGCTTAGAATCCGGGACTGTGGCTACGCAGTATTTT.

The genes are TRBV11-3 and TRBJ2-1, with D possibly being TRBD2 (6 bases). Germline V gene sequence: CDR1 SGHNT, CDR2 YENEEA. Trimming took 0 bases from V and 15 from J, leaving 27 bases between them. The CDR3 consists of 17 residues. DNA of the CDR3: TGTGCCAGCAGCTTAGAACGGGGACTGACGGGAGATTATAAGCCGTTCTTC. As protein: CASSLERGLTGDYKPFF.

The sample holds one count of this clonotype. This may stem from a read error, because a much larger clone lies one nucleotide away. The chain is built from TRBV12-3 or TRBV12-4 and TRBJ2-2; D perhaps matches TRBD1 (5 bases). The CDR3 extends over 15 amino acids. V lost 6 bases and J lost 4, with 15 bases in between. The DNA of the CDR3 is TGTGCCAGCAGCCGACTTAGCAGGGCCACCGGGGAGCTGTTTTTT. Protein product: CASSRLSRATGELFF.

Points on this clonotype: A read error may be the cause here, since a much bigger clone is one base away. The final CDR3 position lacks the conserved phenylalanine or tryptophan, pointing to a likely read error. Here the CDR3 reads CSARQGATDTQYL. The CDR3 nucleotides are TGCAGCGCCAGACAGGGGGCCACAGATACGCAGTATTTG. The V and J genes are TRBV29-1 and TRBJ2-3; 10 positions agree with TRBD1. The ends lost 7 bases at V and 2 bases at J; junction bases unmatched: 3. CDR1 is SQVTM, CDR2 ANQGSEA, per germline. This CDR3 spans 13 amino acids.

Concerning this clonotype itself: With a much larger clone just one base away, this may be a read error. CDR3 in DNA: TGTACCAGCAGATCTCAGGGTTATCAGCCCCAGCATTTT. This gives the protein CTSRSQGYQPQHF. This chain joins TRBV6-1 and TRBJ1-5; the D gene is possibly TRBD1 (5 bases). The CDR3 runs to 13 residues. Germline lookup yields CDR1 MNHNS and CDR2 SASEGT.

This chain connects TRBV28 to TRBJ2-7; 9 bases are shared with TRBD2. Trimming took 3 bases from V and 1 from J; bases not matched to a gene: 7. Germline V gene lookup returns CDR1 MDHEN and CDR2 SYDVKM. CDR3 length equals 16 residues. The CDR3 DNA follows: TGTGCCAGCAGTTTTGATCTAGCGGGGTGGTCCTACGAGCAGTACTTC. Residues: CASSFDLAGWSYEQYF.

This clonotype was seen many times. CDR3 nucleotide sequence: TGTGCCAGCAGTTCGGGGGGTCCCACCGGGGAGCTGTTTTTT. Protein sequence: CASSSGGPTGELFF. The chain recombines TRBV6-2 or TRBV6-3 with TRBJ2-2, with 7 bases aligning to TRBD2. The germline V gene encodes CDR1 MNHEY and CDR2 SVGEGT. The CDR3 runs 14 residues. V lost 4 bases to trimming and J lost 4 bases; unmatched junction nucleotides: 3.

Concerning this clonotype itself: This sequence may be a read error, since a much larger clone differs from it by one base. J is TRBJ1-6 and V is TRBV20-1, with D unresolved. This CDR3 has 13 residues. CDR1 is DFQATT and CDR2 is SNEGSKA in the germline V gene (reference sequence). The DNA of the CDR3 is TGCAGTGCTAGAGATGGAAAGAATTCACCCTTCCACTTT. Translated, it gives CSARDGKNSPFHF.

Of note for this clonotype: A much larger clone differs from this one at a single base, so this may be a read error. The V call is TRBV6-1, the J call TRBJ1-2, with a weak D call TRBD1 (6 bases). CDR3 length: 14 residues. The V gene's germline CDR1 is MNHNS and CDR2 SASEGT. CDR3 DNA: TGTGACAGCAGTGCGTCCGGGGGCGACTATGGCTACACCTTC. Translation gives CDSSASGGDYGYTF.

V is TRBV5-8 and J is TRBJ1-2, with D unclear. The V gene lost 4 bases and the J gene lost 8 bases, with 21 bases spanning the gap. The CDR3 is 15 residues long. Germline values: CDR1 SGHTS, CDR2 YDEGEE. The DNA of the CDR3 is TGTGCCAGCAGCCCTAGAAACCCTGAAGGAAGGGGCTACACCTTC. As protein: CASSPRNPEGRGYTF.